This T cell receptor beta chain appears in the sequencing data of a study of Ad26.COV2.S vaccination and SARS-CoV-2 variants. Study-wide findings and caveats: Substantial post-vaccination breadth of spike-specific CD8+ and CD4+ T cell responses was reported. Spike-specific TCR breadth was greater after Ad26.COV2.S than placebo. Recipients of vaccine and of placebo showed similar breadth of their non-spike TCR repertoires. Assessments of TCR breadth and depth may have underestimated the total T cell responses.

Measured with immunoSEQ multiplex PCR; TCRdb has only the in-frame clones, and not every one. The sample holds under 150,000 clones; 86% are singletons and the top ten take 5%. The V gene end was trimmed by 3 bases and the J gene end by 5 bases; junction bases not matched to a gene: 5. This CDR3 contains 14 residues. Per the germline V gene, CDR1 is GTSNPN and CDR2 is SVGIG (reference sequence). On this clone: The antigen is unknown.

The sequence came from a human donor who had recovered from COVID-19. The input for sequencing was peripheral blood, taken after recovery from COVID-19. This chain links TRBV30 with TRBJ2-5, with 11 bases that match TRBD1. CDR3 bases: TGTGCCTGGAGCGGGACAGGGGGTCTTGAGACCCAGTACTTC. It is translated as CAWSGTGGLETQYF.